The 10 T cell receptor beta chains presented below share a single source sample, sequenced in a study of immune heterogeneity within non-small cell lung tumors. Multiplex PCR (32 V and 13 J primers) was used to amplify the TCR beta CDR3. TCRdb fed the multiplex PCR reads into MiXCR, producing one record per CDR3 protein. The sample consists of roughly 7,200 distinct CDR3 sequences, 20% to 25% of them appearing once. Bulk tumor genomic DNA (about 590 ng per sample) served as template. Multiple widely separated biopsies were taken from each primary tumor at surgery. Curative operations were performed on patients who had untreated, newly diagnosed non-small cell lung cancer. The sequenced material came from lung tumor tissue. All receptors derive from a man in his sixties with non-small cell lung cancer.

The chain is built from TRBV29-1 and TRBJ2-1; perhaps TRBD2 as D (6 bases). Trimming took 7 bases from V and 8 from J, leaving 21 bases between them. The CDR3 contains 14 residues. Germline values: CDR1 SQVTM, CDR2 ANQGSEA. The CDR3 DNA follows: TGCAGCGCGGAGGCGGGACTGCTCTTTTATGAGCAGTTCTTC. Translated, it gives CSAEAGLLFYEQFF.

The rearrangement uses TRBV6-2 or TRBV6-3 and TRBJ2-7; D is uncertain. The CDR3 sequence is 14 residues long. The ends were cut back, 7 bases at V and 6 bases at J, with 19 bases in the middle. The germline V gene has CDR1 MNHEY and CDR2 SVGEGT. The CDR3 reads CASIPPDTLAEQYF. DNA for the CDR3: TGTGCCAGCATACCCCCAGACACCTTGGCCGAGCAGTACTTC.

The table lists this clonotype with many counts. This chain uses TRBV20-1 with TRBJ2-3, with D perhaps TRBD2 (6 bases). The germline CDR1 and CDR2 sequences are DFQATT and SNEGSKA (reference sequence). CDR3 length: 17 amino acids. V lost 3 bases and J lost 2, with 21 bases in between. CDR3 DNA sequence: TGCAGTGCTAGTTTTGACCGTACTGGCGGGATCACAGATACGCAGTATTTT. Amino acid sequence: CSASFDRTGGITDTQYF.

This clonotype was seen repeatedly, ten times or more. This rearrangement joins TRBV29-1 to TRBJ1-4; tentatively, D is TRBD1 (6 bases). Deletions cut 4 bases from V and 8 bases from J, with 14 bases between. Germline CDR1 reads SQVTM; CDR2 reads ANQGSEA. The CDR3 is made up of 13 amino acids. DNA of the CDR3: TGCAGCGTTGGGGGGGGCCCCGGCGAAAAACTGTTTTTT. Translation: CSVGGGPGEKLFF.

Note on this clonotype: A clone one base away is much larger, so this may be a read error. The conserved phenylalanine or tryptophan normally closing the CDR3 is absent here, so this likely arose from a read error. The chain joins TRBV20-1 to TRBJ1-6; D remains unclear. The V end was cut by 5 bases, the J end by 8 bases, with 13 bases between. CDR3 length: 13 amino acids. In germline, CDR1 is DFQATT, CDR2 SNEGSKA (reference sequence). CDR3 region: CSAVGSRYSPLHS. In nucleotides, the CDR3 is TGCAGTGCTGTCGGGAGCCGGTATTCACCCCTCCACTCT.

This clonotype counts as medium-sized. This chain connects TRBV19 to TRBJ2-7; TRBD1 might be the D (5 bases). With 6 bases removed from V and 4 bases from J, the gap between germline ends came to 7 bases. Germline assignment: CDR1 LNHDA and CDR2 SQIVND (reference sequence). The CDR3 covers 11 residues. The CDR3 nucleotides are TGTGCCAGTAGGCAGGGATACGAGCAGTACTTC. Protein sequence: CASRQGYEQYF.

A word on this clonotype: This may be a read error, as it is one base from a much larger clone. V is TRBV7-9 and J is TRBJ1-1, with no clear D. Germline V gives CDR1 SEHNR, CDR2 FQNEAQ (reference sequence). The length of the CDR3 is 13 residues. The CDR3 region is CARSSHRGTEAFF. CDR3 coding DNA: TGTGCCAGAAGCTCCCACCGGGGAACTGAAGCTTTCTTT.

This clonotype was picked up many times. CDR3 DNA sequence: TGCAGTGCCACCCCCTTCGACAGGGCGGAGGGCTACACCTTC. As protein: CSATPFDRAEGYTF. The J gene is TRBJ1-2, the V gene TRBV20-1, with 7 bases matching TRBD1. This CDR3 has 14 amino acids. Looked up from germline, CDR1 is DFQATT and CDR2 is SNEGSKA (reference sequence). Trimming at V came to 6 bases and at J to 8 bases, leaving 15 bases not matched to a gene.

This clonotype was seen repeatedly, ten times or more. This sequence joins TRBV10-3 and TRBJ1-1; D ambiguous. This CDR3 region has 15 residues. Trimming shortened V by 5 bases and J by 2 bases, and 15 bases separated the two germline ends. The germline V gene has CDR1 ENHRY and CDR2 SYGVKD. The CDR3 nucleotides are TGTGCCATCAGTCCCAGTGGTGGGATCAACACTGAAGCTTTCTTT. Translation: CAISPSGGINTEAFF.

The chain has TRBV7-9 and TRBJ2-5; no clear D gene. The CDR3 is 13 amino acids. V was cut by 6 bases and J by 2 bases, with 10 bases left in between. CDR1 SEHNR and CDR2 FQNEAQ come from the germline V gene (reference sequence). CDR3 sequence reads: CASSKQWQETQYF. The CDR3 DNA reads TGTGCCAGCAGTAAACAGTGGCAAGAGACCCAGTACTTC.